Following are 31 T cell receptor beta chains from one sample sequenced in a study of graft-versus-host responses after intestinal transplantation (dated by TCRdb to about 2021). Library prep was done by the immunoSEQ multiplex PCR assay. The table comes from immuneACCESS by way of TCRdb, which keeps in-frame sequences with V and J called. Part of the clones is missing from these tables; in studies checked, under half for an unresolved V gene and the rest for unknown reasons. The table for this sample lists some 43,000 clones; less than 95% of them were counted only once. Of the sample, around 1.4% falls within the top ten clones. Source: PBMCs, taken approximately 350 days after intestinal transplant. These receptors all stem from a human patient who received an intestinal transplant, so some T cells may come from the graft donor.

The chain's CDR3 is CASSQQTGTSYEQYF. CDR3 DNA sequence: TGTGCCAGCAGTCAACAGACAGGGACCTCGTACGAGCAGTACTTC. The chain links TRBV9 to TRBJ2-7; 7 nucleotides align to TRBD1. The germline V gene encodes CDR1 SGDLS and CDR2 YYNGEE. The CDR3 covers 15 residues. Unmatched junction bases numbered 12, after V lost 5 bases and J lost 4 bases.

The V call is TRBV2, the J call TRBJ1-2; tentatively, D is TRBD1 (6 bases). The germline V and J ends were trimmed by 8 bases and 4 bases, with 14 bases remaining between them. The length of the CDR3 is 13 residues. CDR1 SNHLY and CDR2 FYNNEI come from the germline V gene. The DNA for the CDR3 is TGTGCCAGCCGGGGGGCGCGGACCTATGGCTACACCTTC. Protein sequence: CASRGARTYGYTF.

V gene TRBV4-2 combines with J gene TRBJ2-5; D gene uncertain. The V gene lost 0 bases and the J gene lost 9 bases, with 14 bases spanning the gap. Per the germline V gene, CDR1 is LGHNA and CDR2 is YNFKEQ. The CDR3 is 14 amino acids. The CDR3 DNA follows: TGTGCCAGCAGCCAAGATCAAGACCCGAGAGCCCAGTACTTC. Translated: CASSQDQDPRAQYF.

The rearrangement links TRBV6-5 to TRBJ2-3; D ambiguous. Germline V gives CDR1 MNHEY, CDR2 SVGAGI. The germline V and J ends were trimmed by 6 bases and 3 bases, with 13 bases remaining between them. CDR3 length: 14 residues. CDR3 coding DNA: TGTGCCAGCAGCTATACCCCTCAGACAGATACGCAGTATTTT. Translating it yields CASSYTPQTDTQYF.

This clone was seen a few times. V is TRBV7-9 and J is TRBJ1-4; a possible D gene is TRBD1 (6 bases). Germline CDR1 reads SEHNR; CDR2 reads FQNEAQ (reference sequence). The CDR3 consists of 16 residues. The V end was cut by 5 bases, the J end by 3 bases, with 16 bases between. CDR3 DNA sequence: TGTGCCAGCAGCCCTAGAGGACAGACTCCTAATGAAAAACTGTTTTTT. This gives the protein CASSPRGQTPNEKLFF. Full variable domain (missing parts from reference TRBV7-9 and TRBJ1-4): DTGVSQNPRHKITKRGQNVTFRCDPISEHNRLYWYRQTLGQGPEFLTYFQNEAQLEKSRLLSDRFSAERPKGSFSTLEIQRTEQGDSAMYLCASSPRGQTPNEKLFFGSGTQLSVL.

The J gene is TRBJ2-1, the V gene TRBV18; TRBD2 aligns across 9 bases. The V gene's germline CDR1 is KGHSH and CDR2 LQKENI. The CDR3 runs 15 residues. V was pared by 5 bases and J by 5 bases, with 7 bases of the junction left unmatched. For the CDR3, the DNA is TGTGCCAGCTCAATACTAGCGGGTGAGAACAATGAGCAGTTCTTC. Translation gives CASSILAGENNEQFF.

V usage is TRBV5-1 and J usage is TRBJ1-1; possibly TRBD1 for D (6 bases). Trimming left V 0 bases short and J 1 base short, with 13 bases between. Germline V CDR1 and CDR2: SGHRS, YFSETQ. The CDR3 is 16 residues long. In nucleotides, the CDR3 is TGCGCCAGCAGCTTGGACAGGGCTCGGGGGAACACTGAAGCTTTCTTT. Its protein is CASSLDRARGNTEAFF.

The chain recombines TRBV9 with TRBJ2-3; TRBD2 matches 9 bases. Germline V gives CDR1 SGDLS, CDR2 YYNGEE. J lost 3 bases, V lost 4 bases, and 9 bases had no gene match. The CDR3 covers 16 residues. This CDR3 is CASSMTAGGTTDTQYF. The CDR3 region has the DNA TGTGCCAGCAGCATGACAGCGGGGGGTACAACAGATACGCAGTATTTT.

V gene TRBV11-1 combines with J gene TRBJ2-7; TRBD2 matches 7 bases. V shed 1 base and J 1 base; nucleotides not matched to a gene: 7. The CDR3 runs to 16 residues. Per the germline V gene, CDR1 is SGHAT and CDR2 is FQDESV (reference sequence). The DNA of the CDR3 is TGTGCCAGCAGCTTAGTGAGGACTAGGAGGTCCTACGAGCAGTACTTC. It translates to CASSLVRTRRSYEQYF.

This sequence joins TRBV10-3 and TRBJ2-1; 8 positions match TRBD2. The CDR3 totals 15 residues. Germline loops: CDR1 ENHRY, CDR2 SYGVKD. V was clipped by 8 bases and J by 12 bases; unmatched bases: 18. CDR3 protein: CAIDRSGKGPGAQFF. The CDR3 nucleotides read TGTGCCATCGACCGTAGCGGGAAGGGGCCTGGGGCGCAGTTCTTC.

The gene calls are TRBV27 and TRBJ2-3, with D possibly being TRBD1 (6 bases). Germline CDR1 reads MNHEY; CDR2 reads SMNVEV (reference sequence). V was pared by 8 bases and J by 3 bases, with 18 bases between. The CDR3 is made up of 15 amino acids. This CDR3 is CASRRTGWATDTQYF. CDR3 DNA sequence: TGTGCCAGCCGCCGAACAGGGTGGGCGACAGATACGCAGTATTTT.

The chain has TRBV4-2 and TRBJ2-7, with TRBD2 matching over 10 bases. The CDR3 covers 15 residues. With V trimmed by 0 bases and J by 3 bases, 2 bases remained unmatched. CDR1 and CDR2 from the germline V gene are LGHNA and YNFKEQ. DNA for the CDR3: TGTGCCAGCAGCCAAGAAGTAGCGGGGGGCTACGAGCAGTACTTC. The encoded protein is CASSQEVAGGYEQYF.

The V and J genes are TRBV6-1 and TRBJ1-5, with TRBD1 matching 8 bases. The V gene's germline CDR1 is MNHNS and CDR2 SASEGT. The CDR3 contains 15 residues. Unmatched junction bases numbered 9, after V lost 7 bases and J lost 4 bases. CDR3 DNA: TGTGCCAGCACCTTTAATGGACAGGGTAATCAGCCCCAGCATTTT. Amino acids: CASTFNGQGNQPQHF.

The chain couples TRBV9 to TRBJ2-2; 7 bases fit TRBD2. The CDR3 length is 16 residues. Germline trimming cut 3 bases from V and 4 bases from J; bases unmatched to any gene: 9. The germline V gene encodes CDR1 SGDLS and CDR2 YYNGEE. The CDR3 DNA reads as TGTGCCAGCAGCGCTAGGACTAGAAGGGGCACCGGGGAGCTGTTTTTT. Its translation is CASSARTRRGTGELFF.

This chain links TRBV9 with TRBJ2-2, with 9 bases aligning to TRBD2. The CDR3 covers 15 residues. V lost 4 bases to trimming and J lost 5 bases; unmatched junction nucleotides: 6. Germline V gives CDR1 SGDLS, CDR2 YYNGEE. The DNA of the CDR3 is TGTGCCAGCAGCTCAGATGGACTAGCGACCGGGGAGCTGTTTTTT. It is translated as CASSSDGLATGELFF.

This rearrangement joins TRBV11-3 to TRBJ2-1; 14 positions match TRBD2. Looked up from germline, CDR1 is SGHNT and CDR2 is YENEEA. V dropped 1 base and J dropped 3; count of bases not matched to a gene: 8. The CDR3 loop spans 19 amino acids. This CDR3 reads CASSLGPTSGRELYNEQFF. DNA for the CDR3: TGTGCCAGCAGCTTAGGGCCGACTAGCGGGAGGGAACTCTACAATGAGCAGTTCTTC.

The rearrangement uses TRBV7-6 and TRBJ2-1; a possible D gene is TRBD2 (6 bases). The V and J ends lost 4 bases and 13 bases respectively, with 14 bases between them. CDR1 SGHVS and CDR2 FNYEAQ come from the germline V gene. This CDR3 has 12 residues. CDR3 protein: CASSSDPGGQFF. The CDR3 DNA reads TGTGCCAGCAGCTCAGACCCCGGGGGACAGTTCTTC.

This chain links TRBV7-2 with TRBJ2-1; 10 bases agree with TRBD2. The CDR3 loop spans 16 amino acids. Looked up from germline, CDR1 is SGHTA and CDR2 is FQGNSA. J lost 8 bases, V lost 5 bases, and 12 bases had no gene match. The CDR3 reads CASSTLLAGGGYEQFF. The CDR3 bases are TGTGCCAGCAGCACCTTATTAGCGGGAGGAGGATATGAGCAGTTCTTC.

The genes are TRBV7-6 and TRBJ2-5; D not certain. Germline values: CDR1 SGHVS, CDR2 FNYEAQ. Deletions cut 5 bases from V and 2 bases from J, with 9 bases between. The CDR3 extends over 13 amino acids. The CDR3 protein is CASSPWSQETQYF. The CDR3 DNA is TGTGCCAGCAGCCCTTGGTCTCAAGAGACCCAGTACTTC.

The gene calls are TRBV4-2 and TRBJ2-2; no clear D. The V and J ends lost 4 bases and 4 bases respectively, with 16 bases between them. The germline gives CDR1 LGHNA, CDR2 YNFKEQ. This CDR3 is built from 16 residues. CDR3 amino acids: CASSPNQAILTGELFF. The CDR3 nucleotides read TGTGCCAGCAGCCCAAATCAGGCTATTCTCACCGGGGAGCTGTTTTTT.

V gene TRBV4-2 combines with J gene TRBJ2-2; 8 bases agree with TRBD2. J gave up 3 bases and V 3 bases, and 0 bases lay outside the gene matches. The germline gives CDR1 LGHNA, CDR2 YNFKEQ. This CDR3 region has 14 residues. The CDR3 nucleotides read TGTGCCAGCAGCCAGGGACTAGACACCGGGGAGCTGTTTTTT. Translated: CASSQGLDTGELFF.

The CDR3 sequence is CASRPITGARADTQYF. Here the CDR3 DNA reads TGTGCCAGCAGACCAATCACAGGGGCTCGTGCAGATACGCAGTATTTT. The chain combines TRBV11-2 with TRBJ2-3; 7 bases align to TRBD1. J was trimmed by 4 bases and V by 6 bases; bases with no gene match: 13. This CDR3 region has 16 residues. Germline values: CDR1 SGHAT, CDR2 FQNNGV.

The rearrangement joins TRBV5-5 to TRBJ1-5; perhaps TRBD1 as D (5 bases). CDR3 length: 13 amino acids. V gave up 0 bases and J gave up 13 bases, with 14 bases separating them. Germline V gives CDR1 SGHKS, CDR2 YYEKEE (reference sequence). The CDR3 DNA is TGTGCCAGCAGCTTGGGTCGGCAGGGTTTTCAGCATTTT. Translated, it gives CASSLGRQGFQHF. Together with reference TRBV5-5 and TRBJ1-5, the CDR3 gives the full variable domain: DAGVTQSPTHLIKTRGQQVTLRCSPISGHKSVSWYQQVLGQGPQFIFQYYEKEERGRGNFPDRFSARQFPNYSSELNVNALLLGDSALYLCASSLGRQGFQHFGDGTRLSIL.

The J gene is TRBJ2-2, the V gene TRBV5-5, with TRBD2 identical over 11 bases. Germline V lookup: CDR1 SGHKS, CDR2 YYEKEE (reference sequence). The CDR3 has 18 amino acids. V dropped 0 bases and J dropped 5; count of bases not matched to a gene: 9. CDR3 sequence (DNA): TGTGCCAGCAGCTTGGCCACAACTAGCGGGAGTGTGACCGGGGAGCTGTTTTTT. Encoded protein: CASSLATTSGSVTGELFF.

The chain is built from TRBV9 and TRBJ2-1, with a weak D call TRBD2 (5 bases). Germline loops: CDR1 SGDLS, CDR2 YYNGEE. V lost 3 bases and J lost 3, with 19 bases in between. The CDR3 is made up of 17 amino acids. This CDR3 is CASSASYVGVGYNEQFF. CDR3 sequence (DNA): TGTGCCAGCAGCGCCAGCTACGTCGGGGTGGGCTACAATGAGCAGTTCTTC.

This rearrangement joins TRBV13 to TRBJ2-5, with 9 nucleotides matching TRBD1. The CDR3 is made up of 18 amino acids. The V gene end was trimmed by 3 bases and the J gene end by 3 bases; junction bases not matched to a gene: 14. The germline gives CDR1 PRHDT, CDR2 FYEKMQ (reference sequence). CDR3 DNA: TGTGCCAGCAGCTTCTTTCTTAGGACAGGGGTCGGAGAAGAGACCCAGTACTTC. Its protein is CASSFFLRTGVGEETQYF.

The chain joins TRBV6-1 to TRBJ2-5; D gene uncertain. Between the trimmed V and J ends, which lost 5 bases and 7 bases, there was a span of 11 bases. Per the germline V gene, CDR1 is MNHNS and CDR2 is SASEGT. This CDR3 spans 12 amino acids. CDR3 loop: CASSPSIGTQYF. The CDR3 nucleotides read TGTGCCAGCAGTCCTAGTATAGGGACCCAGTACTTC.

The chain uses TRBV6-5 and TRBJ2-5; possibly TRBD1 or TRBD2 for D (5 bases each). This CDR3 comprises 13 residues. Germline CDR1 is MNHEY and CDR2 is SVGAGI. V was pared by 5 bases and J by 7 bases, with 14 bases between. This chain's CDR3 is CASSDRGARTQYF. The CDR3 DNA reads TGTGCCAGCAGTGATCGGGGCGCGAGGACCCAGTACTTC.

V gene TRBV7-9 combines with J gene TRBJ2-7; no clear D gene. This CDR3 is built from 15 residues. Trimming removed 0 bases from V and 0 bases from J, with 9 bases in between. The germline CDR1 and CDR2 sequences are SEHNR and FQNEAQ (reference sequence). CDR3 nucleotides: TGTGCCAGCAGCTTAGCGACGGGTCGCTCCTACGAGCAGTACTTC. Its translation: CASSLATGRSYEQYF.

This clone has a single count. V usage is TRBV5-1 and J usage is TRBJ1-4; possibly TRBD1 for D (6 bases). There are 15 residues in the CDR3. The germline V gene has CDR1 SGHRS and CDR2 YFSETQ. The V end lost 2 bases, the J end lost 3 bases, and 11 bases lay between the germline ends. The CDR3, as DNA: TGCGCCAGCAGCTTAACAGGGACCTCTAATGAAAAACTGTTTTTT. It translates to CASSLTGTSNEKLFF.

This chain joins TRBV2 and TRBJ2-7; TRBD1 agrees at 7 bases. This CDR3 has 15 amino acids. V lost 6 bases, J lost 2 bases, and 10 bases stayed unmatched. CDR1 is SNHLY, CDR2 FYNNEI, per germline. In DNA, the CDR3 is TGTGCCAGCAGCGACAGGGTTGCAAAGGCCTACGAGCAGTACTTC. Translation gives CASSDRVAKAYEQYF.